This T cell receptor (beta chain) was recovered during a study of T-cell memory formation after mild COVID-19 (dated by TCRdb to about 2021). General notes on the study: Most TCR sequence clusters were specific to one of the two donors. Longitudinal TCRalpha and TCRbeta repertoire sequencing tracked T-cell clones expanding and contracting after mild COVID-19 in a couple of donors. Two young, previously healthy adult volunteers made up the cohort, one male and one female.

PBMCs were isolated by Ficoll-Paque density gradient centrifugation. The paper's findings and limits, for the study overall: The second-wave clones that peaked on day 37 were not confirmed to be SARS-CoV-2 specific. Only a couple of mild cases were covered in the study, and larger cohorts including severe cases with pre-infection samples were considered necessary. Clones that contracted from day 15 to 85 showed balanced CD4/CD8 phenotypes, whereas a second wave of clones that expanded from day 15 to 37 leaned towards CD4+. Contracting CD4+ clones turned up mainly in the CM and EM memory subsets, whereas EMRA was where CD8+ clones were enriched. Some responding clones were found in pre-infection memory, which suggests that pre-existing cross-reactive memory T cells took part in the SARS-CoV-2 response.

Sequenced using an Illumina NovaSeq 6000. TCRalpha and TCRbeta cDNA libraries were built by 5'RACE with constant-segment primers, adding sample barcodes and unique molecular identifiers. Trizol reagent was used to extract RNA from every sample. Library amplification was performed in two PCR steps, and a second sample barcode and Illumina TruSeq adapters were introduced in the second step. Sequencing of libraries was performed on an Illumina NovaSeq with 2 x 150 bp paired-end reads. The authors' analysis ran thus. The reads were demultiplexed and collapsed into UMI-guided consensus sequences using migec v1.2.7. Using mixcr v2.1.11, UMI consensuses were aligned to TRA and TRB V and J templates and then assembled into clonotypes. A clonotype was counted as expanded or contracted only when both edgeR and NoisET called the clonotype significant, with the noise models trained on biological replicates. For edgeR calls, the thresholds were a false discovery rate-adjusted p below 0.01 and a log2 fold-change of 1. As an exploratory analysis of dynamics, PCA with hierarchical clustering was applied to max-normalized trajectories of the 1000 most abundant clonotypes. The CD4 or CD8 phenotype of responding clones was assigned using the separately sequenced CD4+ and CD8+ repertoires. TCRdb reworked the public reads: Q25 trimming with fastp, MiXCR clone assembly, productive beta chains retained. All rows with the same CDR3 protein become a single entry with the most common DNA and genes. The V and J calls follow TCRdb's processing rather than the paper's. The sample contains around 300,000 distinct CDR3 sequences, roughly 18% of them found a single time. The ten most abundant clones make up 20% to 25% of the sample.

This clonotype was observed a handful of times. The target of this receptor is not known. One base away there is no much larger clone; base qualities are not given. At the junction V is shortened by 1 base and J by 10 bases, with 12 bases in between. The germline V gene gives CDR1 as SGHRS and CDR2 as YFSETQ. The cysteine opens and the phenylalanine closes a CDR3 of 13 amino acids. Here the CDR3 DNA is all that survives: 39 bases in frame from base 1. The sequence links TRBV5-1 to TRBJ2-1; a weak D assignment points to TRBD1 (5 bases agree). The receptor was derived from a man aged 18 to 30 who had mild COVID-19 (a few samples of this study predate the infection). The sample titles of this study are shuffled in the database, so cell type and time point are left out; the donor was told from shared clones. The sequenced material came from PBMCs or a T cell subset sorted from them (not recorded which). The DNA sequence reads TGCGCCAGCAGCTTGTCAGGGTCCGGGGAGCAGTTCTTC. Translation gives CASSLSGSGEQFF. The full variable domain, completed from the reference TRBV5-1 and TRBJ2-1 proteins outside the CDR3, reads KAGVTQTPRYLIKTRGQQVTLSCSPISGHRSVSWYQQTPGQGLQFLFEYFSETQRNKGNFPGRFSGRQFSNSRSEMNVSTLELGDSALYLCASSLSGSGEQFFGPGTRLTVL.